The 27 T cell receptor beta chains listed next were all sequenced from one sample in a study of blood T cell repertoires in COVID-19. Assay used: immunoSEQ multiplex PCR; TCRdb lists only in-frame clones, some missing. Here the sample spans a few hundred thousand clones, roughly 87% being singletons. The sample comprised PBMCs or T cells enriched from blood (not recorded which). The receptors were sampled from a woman aged 25 to 39 who had recovered from COVID-19.

The rearrangement uses TRBV18 and TRBJ1-3; possibly TRBD1 for D (5 bases). There are 16 residues in the CDR3. The V end lost 5 bases, the J end lost 0 bases, and 14 bases lay between the germline ends. Germline-derived CDR1 and CDR2 are KGHSH and LQKENI. CDR3 in DNA: TGTGCCAGCTCATCCTTTCGGGGGAACTCTGGAAACACCATATATTTT. Translated, it gives CASSSFRGNSGNTIYF.

The chain is built from TRBV2 and TRBJ2-7; D is unresolved. CDR1 is SNHLY and CDR2 is FYNNEI in the germline V gene. The CDR3 extends over 10 amino acids. Trimming stripped 8 bases from V and 3 bases from J, with 5 bases between. CDR3 loop: CASQDYEQYF. The CDR3 nucleotides read TGTGCCAGCCAGGACTACGAGCAGTACTTC.

This chain uses TRBV28 with TRBJ1-2, with D hard to call. The germline V gene has CDR1 MDHEN and CDR2 SYDVKM. Trimming took 6 bases from V and 2 from J, leaving 10 bases between them. The CDR3 is 13 residues long. CDR3 bases: TGTGCCAGCAGCCCCGGGAGGAACTATGGCTACACCTTC. It encodes CASSPGRNYGYTF.

The V call is TRBV29-1, the J call TRBJ1-2; perhaps TRBD1 as D (5 bases). The germline V and J ends were trimmed by 6 bases and 6 bases, with 17 bases remaining between them. The CDR3 is made up of 13 amino acids. Per the germline V gene, CDR1 is SQVTM and CDR2 is ANQGSEA. The CDR3: CSVSTPSGDGYTF. The CDR3 nucleotides are TGCAGCGTCTCGACACCCTCGGGGGATGGCTACACCTTC.

The chain uses TRBV19 and TRBJ2-1; a weak D match, TRBD1 (6 bases). Germline values: CDR1 LNHDA, CDR2 SQIVND (reference sequence). This CDR3 has 15 amino acids. The V gene lost 0 bases and the J gene lost 5 bases, with 11 bases spanning the gap. CDR3 residues: CASSIDQGRHNEQFF. In nucleotides, the CDR3 is TGTGCCAGTAGTATAGACCAGGGGCGACACAATGAGCAGTTCTTC.

J is TRBJ1-6 and V is TRBV3-1 (or the pseudogene TRBV3-2); 7 bases agree with TRBD1. Trimming took 2 bases from V and 9 from J; bases not matched to a gene: 1. The CDR3 has 13 residues. CDR1 is LGHDT, CDR2 YNNKEL, per germline (reference sequence). CDR3 region: CASSQQGGSPLHF. Here the CDR3 DNA reads TGTGCCAGCAGCCAACAGGGGGGTTCACCCCTCCACTTT.

The chain joins TRBV9 to TRBJ2-2, with D possibly TRBD1 on 6 matching bases. Germline CDR1 SGDLS, CDR2 YYNGEE. The CDR3 totals 15 residues. V gave up 3 bases and J gave up 3 bases, with 12 bases separating them. CDR3 residues: CASSARDTYTGELFF. The CDR3 DNA reads TGTGCCAGCAGCGCCCGGGACACCTACACCGGGGAGCTGTTTTTT.

The V and J genes are TRBV4-2 and TRBJ1-5; TRBD1 matches at 12 bases. CDR3 size: 16 residues. The germline V gene encodes CDR1 LGHNA and CDR2 YNFKEQ. V lost 3 bases to trimming and J lost 6 bases; unmatched junction nucleotides: 6. The DNA for the CDR3 is TGTGCCAGCAGCCATGCCGGGACAGGGGGCACTCAGCCCCAGCATTTT. It yields the protein CASSHAGTGGTQPQHF.

The V call is TRBV6-5, the J call TRBJ1-2, with D tentatively TRBD1 (6 bases). Per germline, CDR1 MNHEY and CDR2 SVGAGI. Trimming pared 0 bases from V and 1 base from J, leaving 12 bases between. The CDR3 consists of 16 residues. CDR3 sequence: CASSYSSGDINYGYTF. CDR3 nucleotides: TGTGCCAGCAGTTACTCCTCAGGGGATATTAACTATGGCTACACCTTC.

The V call is TRBV9, the J call TRBJ2-2; tentatively, D is TRBD1 (5 bases). The CDR3 covers 16 residues. Trimming removed 4 bases at V and 0 bases at J, with 13 bases between. Germline V gene lookup returns CDR1 SGDLS and CDR2 YYNGEE. CDR3 protein: CASSPWTNTNTGELFF. The CDR3 region has the DNA TGTGCCAGCAGCCCCTGGACAAATACGAACACCGGGGAGCTGTTTTTT. The complete variable domain, with remaining parts taken from reference TRBV9 and TRBJ2-2, reads DSGVTQTPKHLITATGQRVTLRCSPRSGDLSVYWYQQSLDQGLQFLIQYYNGEERAKGNILERFSAQQFPDLHSELNLSSLELGDSALYFCASSPWTNTNTGELFFGEGSRLTVL.

The chain links TRBV15 to TRBJ1-3; no clear D. V was shortened by 0 bases and J by 3 bases, with 9 bases between the two germline ends. This CDR3 has 15 residues. CDR1 and CDR2 (germline): LNHNV, YYDKDF (reference sequence). Written as DNA, the CDR3 is TGTGCCACCAGCAGAGATCGGACTGGTGGAAACACCATATATTTT. Translated, it gives CATSRDRTGGNTIYF.

The V gene is TRBV5-1, the J gene TRBJ2-7, with D possibly matching TRBD2 (6 bases). The V end lost 6 bases, the J end lost 9 bases, and 22 bases lay between the germline ends. This CDR3 spans 14 amino acids. Per the germline V gene, CDR1 is SGHRS and CDR2 is YFSETQ. The CDR3 loop reads CASNPSGLPRVQYF. The CDR3 region has the DNA TGCGCCAGCAATCCTTCGGGACTCCCGAGGGTGCAGTACTTC. The full variable domain, its missing parts supplied by reference TRBV5-1 and TRBJ2-7, is KAGVTQTPRYLIKTRGQQVTLSCSPISGHRSVSWYQQTPGQGLQFLFEYFSETQRNKGNFPGRFSGRQFSNSRSEMNVSTLELGDSALYLCASNPSGLPRVQYFGPGTRLTVT.

This chain joins TRBV6-5 and TRBJ1-6; 9 bases map to TRBD1. This CDR3 comprises 16 residues. The germline V gene encodes CDR1 MNHEY and CDR2 SVGAGI. Unmatched junction bases numbered 5, after V lost 2 bases and J lost 6 bases. CDR3 sequence: CASSYPGQGSNSPLHF. CDR3 bases: TGTGCCAGCAGTTACCCCGGACAGGGGAGTAATTCACCCCTCCACTTT.

The genes are TRBV6-1 and TRBJ2-1; 9 positions agree with TRBD2. Per germline, CDR1 MNHNS and CDR2 SASEGT. V lost 2 bases, J lost 8 bases, and 13 bases stayed unmatched. The CDR3 loop spans 17 amino acids. CDR3 in amino acids: CASSESASGVQRHEQFF. In DNA form, the CDR3 reads TGTGCCAGCAGTGAATCCGCTAGCGGGGTACAAAGGCATGAGCAGTTCTTC.

This chain links TRBV5-4 with TRBJ2-3; the D is unclear. The CDR3 extends over 17 amino acids. V lost 0 bases to trimming and J lost 0 bases, with 14 bases between them. CDR1 and CDR2 (germline): SGHNT, YYREEE (reference sequence). In DNA, the CDR3 is TGTGCCAGCAGCTTGGATCTGAGCGCAACTAGCACAGATACGCAGTATTTT. This sequence encodes CASSLDLSATSTDTQYF.

This clone was seen more than once but under ten times. The chain combines TRBV30 with TRBJ1-2, with 9 bases identical to TRBD1. The V and J ends lost 5 bases and 8 bases, in that order; junction bases with no gene match: 9. The germline V gene has CDR1 GTSNPN and CDR2 SVGIG (reference sequence). The CDR3 runs to 13 residues. The CDR3 is CAWASGQGHGYTF. DNA of the CDR3: TGTGCCTGGGCATCGGGACAGGGTCACGGCTACACCTTC.

The sample holds a few counts of this clone. This chain joins TRBV14 and TRBJ2-1; 8 positions agree with TRBD2. Trimming cost V 2 bases and J 6 bases; bases outside gene matches: 9. Germline CDR1 is SGHDN and CDR2 is FVKESK. The CDR3 contains 16 residues. The CDR3 DNA is TGTGCCAGCAGCCAAACCCCGGGGGGGGTGGTCAATGAGCAGTTCTTC. This encodes CASSQTPGGVVNEQFF.

V usage is TRBV29-1 and J usage is TRBJ2-2, with unresolved D. The CDR3 covers 15 residues. Trimming took off 5 bases at V and 2 bases at J, with 15 bases between the two ends. The germline CDR1 and CDR2 sequences are SQVTM and ANQGSEA. The CDR3 sequence: CSVKVAITNTGELFF. The CDR3 DNA reads as TGCAGCGTTAAGGTAGCAATTACAAACACCGGGGAGCTGTTTTTT.

The chain combines TRBV7-9 with TRBJ1-2; 7 nucleotides agree with TRBD1. The junction had 9 bases not matched to a gene; V was cut back by 6 bases and J by 8 bases. The CDR3 spans 13 residues. Germline CDR1 reads SEHNR; CDR2 reads FQNEAQ (reference sequence). The DNA for the CDR3 is TGTGCCAGCAGAGAGAGACAGGGAGAAGGCTACACCTTC. Amino acid sequence: CASRERQGEGYTF. Complete variable domain (other parts from reference TRBV7-9 and TRBJ1-2): DTGVSQNPRHKITKRGQNVTFRCDPISEHNRLYWYRQTLGQGPEFLTYFQNEAQLEKSRLLSDRFSAERPKGSFSTLEIQRTEQGDSAMYLCASRERQGEGYTFGSGTRLTVV.

CDR3 DNA sequence: TGCAGCGTCGAGGAACCCGGAGATACGCAGTATTTT. Translated, it gives CSVEEPGDTQYF. V usage is TRBV29-1 and J usage is TRBJ2-3; D gene uncertain. Germline CDR1 and CDR2: SQVTM and ANQGSEA. V lost 6 bases and J lost 5, with 12 bases in between. CDR3 length: 12 amino acids.

V and J are TRBV6-5 and TRBJ2-1; no clear D. V lost 4 bases, J lost 9 bases, and 13 bases lay in between. The germline V gene has CDR1 MNHEY and CDR2 SVGAGI. There are 13 residues in the CDR3. CDR3 sequence reads: CASSWVARGEQFF. The DNA for the CDR3 is TGTGCCAGCAGTTGGGTCGCCAGAGGTGAGCAGTTCTTC.

The sample holds one count of this clone. The chain couples TRBV9 to TRBJ1-3; D remains unclear. Trimming stripped 3 bases from V and 0 bases from J, with 7 bases between. The CDR3 is 14 amino acids. The germline V gene has CDR1 SGDLS and CDR2 YYNGEE. DNA for the CDR3: TGTGCCAGCAGCGACACCTTCTCTGGAAACACCATATATTTT. Its protein product is CASSDTFSGNTIYF.

The rearrangement joins TRBV27 to TRBJ1-5, with TRBD1 as a possible D gene (6 bases). Germline CDR1 and CDR2: MNHEY and SMNVEV (reference sequence). V gave up 5 bases and J gave up 2 bases, with 13 bases separating them. This CDR3 has 15 residues. The CDR3 DNA reads TGTGCCAGCAGTCCAGGGGTAGGGGGCAATCAGCCCCAGCATTTT. Translating gives CASSPGVGGNQPQHF.

This chain uses TRBV30 with TRBJ2-7, with D possibly TRBD2 on 7 matching bases. Germline assignment: CDR1 GTSNPN and CDR2 SVGIG (reference sequence). The CDR3 runs to 14 residues. V was trimmed by 0 bases and J by 6 bases, leaving 15 bases between them. CDR3 residues: CAWSVRGGAREQYF. The DNA of the CDR3 is TGTGCCTGGAGTGTTAGAGGGGGGGCCCGCGAGCAGTACTTC.

V is TRBV9 and J is TRBJ1-1; 8 positions agree with TRBD1. Trimming cost V 3 bases and J 1 base; bases outside gene matches: 11. This CDR3 spans 17 amino acids. Per germline, CDR1 SGDLS and CDR2 YYNGEE. The CDR3 region has the DNA TGTGCCAGCAGCGGTCCATATAGCGGACAGGGGAACACTGAAGCTTTCTTT. Translating gives CASSGPYSGQGNTEAFF.

This chain joins TRBV10-3 and TRBJ1-6, with no clear D. CDR1 is ENHRY, CDR2 SYGVKD, per germline. V was shortened by 3 bases and J by 3 bases, with 9 bases between the two germline ends. This CDR3 has 15 residues. CDR3 sequence: CAISDPGNYNSPLHF. The CDR3 region has the DNA TGTGCCATCAGTGACCCGGGAAACTATAATTCACCCCTCCACTTT.

This chain connects TRBV2 to TRBJ1-6; 10 nucleotides line up with TRBD1. The CDR3 length is 15 residues. The germline gives CDR1 SNHLY, CDR2 FYNNEI. Trimming at V came to 7 bases and at J to 5 bases, leaving 5 bases not matched to a gene. This CDR3 is CASTGTGAHNSPLHF. Here the CDR3 DNA reads TGTGCCAGCACAGGGACAGGGGCCCATAATTCACCCCTCCACTTT.